The 22 T cell receptor beta chains listed next were all sequenced from one sample in a study of CD8 T cells in Susac syndrome. RNA amounts of about 0.45 to 1 ug underwent reverse transcription with random hexamers. TCRdb itself ran the immunoSEQ multiplex PCR reads through MiXCR, one entry per CDR3 protein. The data hold 100,000 to 150,000 distinct CDR3 sequences, with nearly 96% observed a single time. Input material: CD4+ T cells from PBMCs. These receptors all come from a human donor with Susac syndrome.

For the CDR3, the DNA is TGTGCCACCAGCCGTAGACCTGACAGGAATAATTCACCCCTCCACTTT. Encoded protein: CATSRRPDRNNSPLHF. The gene calls are TRBV15 and TRBJ1-6; a weak D match, TRBD1 (6 bases). V dropped 5 bases and J dropped 5 bases, with 16 bases sitting between them. Germline V CDR1 and CDR2: LNHNV, YYDKDF (reference sequence). The CDR3 is 16 residues long.

V usage is TRBV29-1 and J usage is TRBJ1-1; a weak D match, TRBD1 (6 bases). V was clipped by 7 bases and J by 8 bases, with 17 bases between them. The germline gives CDR1 SQVTM, CDR2 ANQGSEA. The CDR3 spans 12 residues. CDR3 amino acids: CSGLSPGAEAFF. The CDR3 DNA is TGCAGCGGTTTGAGTCCGGGGGCAGAAGCTTTCTTT.

The CDR3 spells CSAGHGNGQAFF. The CDR3 DNA sequence: TGCAGCGCAGGACATGGAAACGGGCAAGCTTTCTTT. The genes are TRBV29-1 and TRBJ1-1; D may be TRBD1 (5 bases). The CDR3 is 12 residues long. The V and J ends lost 7 bases and 9 bases respectively, with 18 bases between them. CDR1 is SQVTM and CDR2 is ANQGSEA in the germline V gene.

The gene calls are TRBV10-3 and TRBJ2-3; 9 nucleotides align to TRBD1. The germline V gene has CDR1 ENHRY and CDR2 SYGVKD. The V segment lost 6 bases and the J segment 2 bases; nucleotides outside the gene matches: 3. The CDR3 runs to 14 residues. CDR3 nucleotide sequence: TGTGCCATCAGGCGGGACAGGGACACAGATACGCAGTATTTT. It translates to CAIRRDRDTDTQYF.

The chain carries TRBV6-6 and TRBJ1-5; D call uncertain. V lost 2 bases, J lost 8 bases, and 7 bases lay in between. From germline, CDR1 is MNHNY and CDR2 SVGAGI (reference sequence). This CDR3 is built from 12 residues. The CDR3 spells CASSYPSEPQHF. For the CDR3, the DNA is TGTGCCAGCAGTTACCCCTCGGAGCCCCAGCATTTT.

This chain uses TRBV29-1 with TRBJ2-7; TRBD1 matches at 9 bases. The CDR3 consists of 15 residues. Germline trimming cut 6 bases from V and 5 bases from J; bases unmatched to any gene: 14. Per germline, CDR1 SQVTM and CDR2 ANQGSEA. Written as DNA, the CDR3 is TGCAGCGTCTGGTTGCGCGGACAGGGGATCGACGAGCAGTACTTC. Its protein is CSVWLRGQGIDEQYF.

This clonotype was seen a single time. The chain carries TRBV29-1 and TRBJ2-5, with 13 bases lining up with TRBD2. With 5 bases clipped from V and 4 bases from J, the junction kept 7 bases outside the gene matches. CDR1 and CDR2 from the germline V gene are SQVTM and ANQGSEA. This CDR3 region has 15 residues. CDR3 sequence reads: CSVKTSGRARETQYF. The CDR3 DNA follows: TGCAGCGTTAAAACTAGCGGGAGGGCCAGAGAGACCCAGTACTTC.

V and J are TRBV29-1 and TRBJ1-2, with D possibly being TRBD1 (6 bases). The CDR3 consists of 12 residues. Trimming stripped 8 bases from V and 4 bases from J, with 14 bases between. Germline CDR1 and CDR2: SQVTM and ANQGSEA. The CDR3 reads CSLGDTSYGYTF. In nucleotides, the CDR3 is TGCAGCCTTGGGGACACGAGCTATGGCTACACCTTC. Variable domain in full (rest from reference TRBV29-1 and TRBJ1-2): SAVISQKPSRDICQRGTSLTIQCQVDSQVTMMFWYRQQPGQSLTLIATANQGSEATYESGFVIDKFPISRPNLTFSTLTVSNMSPEDSSIYLCSLGDTSYGYTFGSGTRLTVV.

V usage is TRBV11-2 and J usage is TRBJ1-1; 9 bases fit TRBD1. Germline V gene lookup returns CDR1 SGHAT and CDR2 FQNNGV. CDR3 size: 14 residues. V was pared by 5 bases and J by 1 base, with 2 bases of the junction left unmatched. This chain's CDR3 is CASSQTGGNTEAFF. The CDR3 region has the DNA TGTGCCAGCAGCCAGACAGGGGGGAACACTGAAGCTTTCTTT.

The chain employs TRBV6-5 and TRBJ1-1; D is undetermined. CDR3 length: 11 residues. The germline V gene encodes CDR1 MNHEY and CDR2 SVGAGI. V lost 5 bases and J lost 6, with 7 bases in between. The CDR3 DNA is TGTGCCAGCAGTGGGGAGGCTGAAGCTTTCTTT. It yields the protein CASSGEAEAFF.

The rearrangement uses TRBV11-2 and TRBJ2-2, with D perhaps TRBD1 or TRBD2 (6 bases each). CDR1 and CDR2 from the germline V gene are SGHAT and FQNNGV. V was shortened by 0 bases and J by 2 bases, with 13 bases between the two germline ends. The CDR3 contains 17 residues. In DNA, the CDR3 is TGTGCCAGCAGCTTAGAACCGGGGGCCATTAACACCGGGGAGCTGTTTTTT. This translates into CASSLEPGAINTGELFF. Drawing the rest from reference TRBV11-2 and TRBJ2-2, the complete variable domain is EAGVAQSPRYKIIEKRQSVAFWCNPISGHATLYWYQQILGQGPKLLIQFQNNGVVDDSQLPKDRFSAERLKGVDSTLKIQPAKLEDSAVYLCASSLEPGAINTGELFFGEGSRLTVL.

This chain connects TRBV4-2 to TRBJ2-7, with 7 nucleotides matching TRBD1. This CDR3 spans 14 amino acids. V was pared by 3 bases and J by 2 bases, with 4 bases of the junction left unmatched. Per the germline V gene, CDR1 is LGHNA and CDR2 is YNFKEQ. The CDR3 region is CASSQPGTAYEQYF. The CDR3 coding sequence is TGTGCCAGCAGCCAGCCGGGGACAGCCTACGAGCAGTACTTC.

The chain combines TRBV5-1 with TRBJ2-7; 7 bases are shared with TRBD1. J gave up 3 bases and V 4 bases, and 4 bases lay outside the gene matches. The germline V gene encodes CDR1 SGHRS and CDR2 YFSETQ. The CDR3 has 13 amino acids. CDR3 nucleotides: TGCGCCAGCAGCCTCGACAGGGACTACGAGCAGTACTTC. Translating gives CASSLDRDYEQYF.

This chain connects TRBV18 to TRBJ2-7; D gene ambiguous. Germline values: CDR1 KGHSH, CDR2 LQKENI. This CDR3 has 15 residues. Trimming left V 4 bases short and J 2 bases short, with 15 bases between. DNA of the CDR3: TGTGCCAGCTCACACGGCCGACTCGGGCCCTACGAGCAGTACTTC. This sequence encodes CASSHGRLGPYEQYF. The full variable domain, completed using reference TRBV18 and TRBJ2-7, is NAGVMQNPRHLVRRRGQEARLRCSPMKGHSHVYWYRQLPEEGLKFMVYLQKENIIDESGMPKERFSAEFPKEGPSILRIQQVVRGDSAAYFCASSHGRLGPYEQYFGPGTRLTVT.

The rearrangement joins TRBV6-5 to TRBJ2-3; D may be TRBD2 (6 bases). Trimming left V 9 bases short and J 2 bases short, with 12 bases between. Germline-derived CDR1 and CDR2 are MNHEY and SVGAGI. The CDR3 spans 13 residues. The CDR3 is CASKWRATDTQYF. In DNA form, the CDR3 reads TGTGCCAGTAAATGGAGGGCCACAGATACGCAGTATTTT.

CDR3: CAWSEQGGLGYTF. DNA for the CDR3: TGTGCCTGGAGTGAACAGGGAGGGCTAGGCTACACCTTC. The J gene is TRBJ1-2, the V gene TRBV30; weak D call: TRBD1 (6 bases). The CDR3 spans 13 residues. The V gene lost 1 base and the J gene lost 8 bases, with 14 bases spanning the gap. CDR1 and CDR2 from the germline V gene are GTSNPN and SVGIG (reference sequence).

This chain joins TRBV29-1 and TRBJ2-1, with 12 positions matching TRBD1. Germline CDR1 and CDR2: SQVTM and ANQGSEA. Trimming cost V 4 bases and J 8 bases; bases outside gene matches: 6. This CDR3 comprises 14 residues. The CDR3 DNA reads TGCAGCGTTGTGGGACAGGGGGCCTCTCATGAGCAGTTCTTC. This sequence encodes CSVVGQGASHEQFF.

In this sample, this clonotype turned up a few times. V and J are TRBV30 and TRBJ1-2; a weak D match, TRBD1 (6 bases). Germline CDR1 reads GTSNPN; CDR2 reads SVGIG (reference sequence). The CDR3 runs to 13 residues. With 2 bases removed from V and 6 bases from J, the gap between germline ends came to 13 bases. The CDR3 loop is CAWSPRGRDGYTF. The CDR3 DNA is TGTGCCTGGAGTCCCAGGGGCCGTGATGGCTACACCTTC.

The chain joins TRBV7-2 to TRBJ1-5; the D gene is possibly TRBD1 (5 bases). Germline values: CDR1 SGHTA, CDR2 FQGNSA. Trimming removed 5 bases from V and 3 bases from J, with 14 bases in between. The CDR3 sequence is 15 residues long. For the CDR3, the DNA is TGTGCCAGCAGCGCGGGCGGGGGGAACAATCAGCCCCAGCATTTT. This encodes CASSAGGGNNQPQHF.

The V gene is TRBV4-2, the J gene TRBJ1-1; 7 positions match TRBD1. After removal of 2 bases from V and 3 bases from J, the junction contained 15 bases not matched to a gene. Germline V gene lookup returns CDR1 LGHNA and CDR2 YNFKEQ. This CDR3 is built from 18 residues. CDR3 region: CASSQTVRGYSWDTEAFF. Here the CDR3 DNA reads TGTGCCAGCAGCCAAACCGTCAGGGGGTACTCCTGGGACACTGAAGCTTTCTTT.

V is TRBV27 and J is TRBJ1-2, with no clear D. The CDR3 spans 13 residues. The germline CDR1 and CDR2 sequences are MNHEY and SMNVEV (reference sequence). V lost 3 bases and J 6 bases, leaving 11 bases between the germline ends. The CDR3 region is CASSFLRGDGYTF. The CDR3 coding sequence is TGTGCCAGCAGTTTTTTGCGCGGGGATGGCTACACCTTC.

The chain links TRBV14 to TRBJ1-4; no clear D gene. Trimming shortened V by 1 base and J by 11 bases, and 11 bases separated the two germline ends. The length of the CDR3 is 13 residues. Germline-derived CDR1 and CDR2 are SGHDN and FVKESK. In nucleotides, the CDR3 is TGTGCCAGCAGCCAAGTTCGACGAGGGAAACTGTTTTTT. Protein product: CASSQVRRGKLFF.